These 29 T cell receptor beta chains were all obtained from the same sample, sequenced in a study of T cells after yellow fever vaccination. Each CDR3 protein gets one entry after TCRdb re-called the 5' RACE reads with MiXCR. Counted here are 78,000 or so distinct CDR3 sequences, roughly 7% occurring once; the ten biggest clones make up roughly 29%. The sample in question was CD8+ T cells sorted from PBMCs, obtained less than 11 days after the first yellow fever vaccination. Every receptor here comes from a man younger than 35 who received the YFV17D yellow fever vaccine.

The chain has TRBV28 and TRBJ2-3; 14 nucleotides match TRBD2. The germline gives CDR1 MDHEN, CDR2 SYDVKM. The CDR3 totals 17 residues. The junction had 7 bases not matched to a gene; V was cut back by 4 bases and J by 4 bases. The CDR3 region is CASSSRLAGGVADTQYF. The CDR3 nucleotides are TGTGCCAGCAGTTCACGACTAGCGGGGGGGGTTGCAGATACGCAGTATTTT. The full variable domain, with the rest looked up from reference TRBV28 and TRBJ2-3, is DVKVTQSSRYLVKRTGEKVFLECVQDMDHENMFWYRQDPGLGLRLIYFSYDVKMKEKGDIPEGYSVSREKKERFSLILESASTNQTSMYLCASSSRLAGGVADTQYFGPGTRLTVL.

The rearrangement joins TRBV4-3 to TRBJ2-7, with 9 bases aligning to TRBD2. CDR3 length: 14 amino acids. Germline values: CDR1 LGHNA, CDR2 YSLEER. V gave up 1 base and J gave up 2 bases; unmatched junction bases: 0. Here the CDR3 DNA reads TGCGCCAGCAGCCAAGGGACTAGCGCCTACGAGCAGTACTTC. Encoded protein: CASSQGTSAYEQYF.

This clonotype showed up many times. The junction departs from germline at one end; a sequencing error may be responsible. The rearrangement joins TRBV4-1 to TRBJ2-1; TRBD2 agrees at 14 bases. CDR1 and CDR2 from the germline V gene are MGHRA and YSYEKL. This CDR3 is 15 amino acids long. The CDR3 coding sequence is TGCGCCAGCAGCCGCTACGGGACTAGCGGGGGCGAGCCGTTCTTC. This translates into CASSRYGTSGGEPFF.

This clonotype was observed a handful of times. The chain is built from TRBV4-1 and TRBJ2-7; 11 bases are a match to TRBD2. With V trimmed by 0 bases and J by 4 bases, 20 bases remained unmatched. The CDR3 is made up of 21 amino acids. Per germline, CDR1 MGHRA and CDR2 YSYEKL. The CDR3, as DNA: TGCGCCAGCAGCCAAGAAACGGTTTCCCCGGCTGGGACTAGCGGAATTTACGAGCAGTACTTC. Translating gives CASSQETVSPAGTSGIYEQYF.

This clonotype was seen a handful of times. The chain is built from TRBV3-1 and TRBJ2-3; the match to TRBD1 covers 8 bases. CDR3 length equals 17 residues. Germline lookup yields CDR1 LGHDT and CDR2 YNNKEL (reference sequence). V lost 1 base and J lost 0; bases outside the gene matches: 6. The CDR3 DNA reads as TGTGCCAGCAGCCAAGTACGTGGGACAGGTAGCACAGATACGCAGTATTTT. It yields the protein CASSQVRGTGSTDTQYF.

DNA for the CDR3: TGTGCCAGTAGTATTTCGCCTTTGACTGGCCCGTATGAGCAGTTCTTC. Translation gives CASSISPLTGPYEQFF. The chain combines TRBV19 with TRBJ2-1, with unresolved D. The CDR3 runs to 16 residues. Germline loops: CDR1 LNHDA, CDR2 SQIVND (reference sequence). Trimming took 3 bases from V and 8 from J, leaving 20 bases between them.

This clonotype has a count of ten or more. The gene calls are TRBV23-1 and TRBJ2-3; 8 positions agree with TRBD1. TRBV23-1 is identified as an open reading frame with a role that is uncertain. The trim removed 3 bases at V and 4 bases at J, leaving 0 bases unmatched. The CDR3 is 13 residues long. The CDR3 nucleotides are TGCGCCAGCAGTCAGGACAGGGCAGATACGCAGTATTTT. Its translation: CASSQDRADTQYF.

The chain links TRBV6-2 or TRBV6-3 to TRBJ2-1; D perhaps matches TRBD2 (6 bases). In germline, CDR1 is MNHEY, CDR2 SVGEGT. Trimming removed 5 bases at V and 7 bases at J, with 30 bases between. The CDR3 extends over 19 amino acids. This chain's CDR3 is CASSNRGLAPALGQNEQFF. The CDR3 DNA reads as TGTGCCAGCAGTAACCGTGGCCTAGCGCCGGCGCTGGGCCAAAATGAGCAGTTCTTC.

J is TRBJ1-1 and V is TRBV4-1; 11 nucleotides align to TRBD1. The trim removed 4 bases at V and 6 bases at J, leaving 7 bases unmatched. This CDR3 comprises 15 residues. Looked up from germline, CDR1 is MGHRA and CDR2 is YSYEKL. The CDR3 nucleotides read TGCGCCAGCAGCCCCTGGACAGGGGGCATCGCTGAAGCTTTCTTT. Translating it yields CASSPWTGGIAEAFF.

This clonotype showed up many times. The rearrangement joins TRBV15 to TRBJ2-1; D perhaps matches TRBD2 (6 bases). Germline loops: CDR1 LNHNV, CDR2 YYDKDF (reference sequence). The V end lost 6 bases, the J end lost 3 bases, and 12 bases lay between the germline ends. The CDR3 covers 14 residues. The CDR3 DNA is TGTGCCACCAGTCAGACTAGAGTCTACAATGAGCAGTTCTTC. It specifies CATSQTRVYNEQFF.

The genes are TRBV15 and TRBJ2-3; 7 nucleotides align to TRBD1. This CDR3 has 16 amino acids. Looked up from germline, CDR1 is LNHNV and CDR2 is YYDKDF (reference sequence). The ends lost 1 base at V and 2 bases at J; junction bases unmatched: 6. CDR3 sequence (DNA): TGTGCCACCAGCAGAGGTGAGGGGGCAGTCACAGATACGCAGTATTTT. This encodes CATSRGEGAVTDTQYF.

The V call is TRBV20-1, the J call TRBJ2-7; 11 bases agree with TRBD2. This CDR3 has 14 amino acids. Looked up from germline, CDR1 is DFQATT and CDR2 is SNEGSKA (reference sequence). With V trimmed by 0 bases and J by 7 bases, 5 bases remained unmatched. DNA of the CDR3: TGCAGTGCTAGAGAGCTAGCGGGGGGTCCGGAGCAGTACTTC. This encodes CSARELAGGPEQYF.

This clonotype was seen only a few times. The chain has TRBV7-3 and TRBJ2-1; TRBD1 might be the D (6 bases). The CDR3 covers 17 residues. Germline V gene sequence: CDR1 SGHTA, CDR2 FQGTGA. Trimming stripped 6 bases from V and 8 bases from J, with 26 bases between. Here the CDR3 reads CASSHLIQGPLGDEQFF. CDR3 nucleotide sequence: TGTGCCAGCAGTCATCTAATACAGGGCCCCCTTGGGGATGAGCAGTTCTTC. Together with reference TRBV7-3 and TRBJ2-1, the CDR3 gives the full variable domain: GAGVSQTPSNKVTEKGKYVELRCDPISGHTALYWYRQSLGQGPEFLIYFQGTGAADDSGLPNDRFFAVRPEGSVSTLKIQRTERGDSAVYLCASSHLIQGPLGDEQFFGPGTRLTVL.

The J gene is TRBJ1-3, the V gene TRBV10-3; the match to TRBD1 covers 11 bases. The germline V gene has CDR1 ENHRY and CDR2 SYGVKD. This CDR3 has 16 amino acids. The V gene end was trimmed by 8 bases and the J gene end by 2 bases; junction bases not matched to a gene: 8. The CDR3 loop is CAISPGTGGTGNTIYF. The DNA for the CDR3 is TGTGCCATCTCCCCCGGGACAGGGGGAACTGGAAACACCATATATTTT.

This clonotype has more than one count but fewer than ten. V and J are TRBV7-9 and TRBJ2-2, with D hard to call. The germline V gene encodes CDR1 SEHNR and CDR2 FQNEAQ (reference sequence). The length of the CDR3 is 16 residues. V was trimmed by 1 base and J by 3 bases, leaving 12 bases between them. The CDR3, as DNA: TGTGCCAGCAGCTTAGACCGTCAGTCGTACACCGGGGAGCTGTTTTTT. It encodes CASSLDRQSYTGELFF.

This clonotype was counted at least ten times. J is TRBJ2-7 and V is TRBV5-1, with 10 bases matching TRBD1. V was clipped by 1 base and J by 8 bases; unmatched bases: 6. The germline V gene encodes CDR1 SGHRS and CDR2 YFSETQ. The length of the CDR3 is 14 residues. The CDR3 sequence: CASSLRDRGVQQYF. CDR3 nucleotide sequence: TGCGCCAGCAGCTTGAGGGACAGGGGAGTTCAGCAGTACTTC.

In DNA, the CDR3 is TGTGCCAGCAGCTTGTCCCTAGCGGGGGACCTGGAGACCCAGTACTTC. It specifies CASSLSLAGDLETQYF. The V and J genes are TRBV13 and TRBJ2-5, with 10 positions matching TRBD2. V was pared by 3 bases and J by 5 bases, with 9 bases of the junction left unmatched. This CDR3 region has 16 residues. Germline CDR1 reads PRHDT; CDR2 reads FYEKMQ (reference sequence).

The chain links TRBV4-1 to TRBJ1-2, with D possibly being TRBD1 (6 bases). Germline V gene lookup returns CDR1 MGHRA and CDR2 YSYEKL. The CDR3 has 15 residues. Trimming pared 3 bases from V and 8 bases from J, leaving 19 bases between. The CDR3 region has the DNA TGCGCCAGCAGCCACCCGGGGGGGCCTTGGCGAGGCTACACCTTC. It is translated as CASSHPGGPWRGYTF.

This rearrangement joins TRBV5-4 to TRBJ2-3; 8 positions agree with TRBD2. Germline loops: CDR1 SGHNT, CDR2 YYREEE (reference sequence). The CDR3 contains 14 residues. As DNA, the CDR3 is TGTGCGAGTCCCGGCGGGGGGCCGGAGGATACGCAGTATTTT. Translation gives CASPGGGPEDTQYF.

The V and J genes are TRBV2 and TRBJ2-2; D possibly uses TRBD1 or TRBD2 (6 bases each). Germline assignment: CDR1 SNHLY and CDR2 FYNNEI. The V end was cut by 6 bases, the J end by 7 bases, with 18 bases between. The length of the CDR3 is 15 residues. CDR3 sequence reads: CASSRRGGPVGELFF. CDR3 in DNA: TGTGCCAGCAGCCGGCGAGGGGGGCCGGTCGGGGAGCTGTTTTTT.

This clonotype was seen ten or more times. V usage is TRBV20-1 and J usage is TRBJ2-3; 8 nucleotides agree with TRBD2. The CDR3 is 14 amino acids. V lost 6 bases, J lost 1 base, and 6 bases stayed unmatched. CDR1 DFQATT and CDR2 SNEGSKA come from the germline V gene (reference sequence). CDR3 bases: TGCAGTGCCTACTCGACTAGCGGCACAGATACGCAGTATTTT. It is translated as CSAYSTSGTDTQYF.

The chain recombines TRBV7-9 with TRBJ2-4; TRBD2 might be the D (6 bases). V was pared by 3 bases and J by 1 base, with 7 bases between. CDR3 length: 14 residues. Germline assignment: CDR1 SEHNR and CDR2 FQNEAQ (reference sequence). This chain's CDR3 is CASSFRGAKNIQYF. The CDR3 DNA is TGTGCCAGCAGCTTCCGGGGGGCCAAAAACATTCAGTACTTC.

Only a few counts were recorded for this clonotype. The rearrangement uses TRBV25-1 and TRBJ2-5; TRBD1 matches at 7 bases. This CDR3 is 16 amino acids long. V lost 3 bases, J lost 2 bases, and 9 bases stayed unmatched. Germline-derived CDR1 and CDR2 are MGHDK and SYGVNS. For the CDR3, the DNA is TGTGCCAGCAGTGAGCACCGACAGGGAAGACAAGAGACCCAGTACTTC. Translation: CASSEHRQGRQETQYF.

This clonotype was counted a few times. The junction does not match germline at one end; this may be a read error. The rearrangement joins TRBV20-1 to TRBJ2-7, with 7 bases that match TRBD1. CDR3 length equals 16 residues. CDR1 and CDR2 (germline): DFQATT, SNEGSKA (reference sequence). In DNA form, the CDR3 reads TGCAGTGCTGGAGACACTCAGGGGGTTTCTGTCTACGAGCAGTACTTC. Protein: CSAGDTQGVSVYEQYF.

This clonotype was detected many times. The chain is built from TRBV15 and TRBJ1-4; 7 nucleotides align to TRBD1. Looked up from germline, CDR1 is LNHNV and CDR2 is YYDKDF (reference sequence). The length of the CDR3 is 15 residues. V trimming: 0 bases; J trimming: 8 bases; junction bases outside the gene matches: 6. The CDR3 loop reads CATSRDRGIGEKLFF. CDR3 nucleotides: TGTGCCACCAGCAGAGACAGGGGGATCGGCGAAAAACTGTTTTTT. Combining the CDR3 with reference TRBV15 and TRBJ1-4 gives the whole variable domain DAMVIQNPRYQVTQFGKPVTLSCSQTLNHNVMYWYQQKSSQAPKLLFHYYDKDFNNEADTPDNFQSRRPNTSFCFLDIRSPGLGDTAMYLCATSRDRGIGEKLFFGSGTQLSVL.

The CDR3 loop reads CASSIIAGAGPQHF. CDR3 sequence (DNA): TGTGCCAGTAGTATAATCGCTGGCGCGGGGCCCCAGCATTTT. The chain joins TRBV19 to TRBJ1-5, with D unclear. Trimming shortened V by 2 bases and J by 9 bases, and 14 bases separated the two germline ends. The CDR3 totals 14 residues. Germline CDR1 is LNHDA and CDR2 is SQIVND (reference sequence).

This clonotype was observed a few times. The V call is TRBV7-8, the J call TRBJ1-1; 8 bases align to TRBD1. Germline loops: CDR1 SGHVS, CDR2 FQNEAQ. CDR3 size: 15 residues. V trimming: 5 bases; J trimming: 4 bases; junction bases outside the gene matches: 9. The CDR3 DNA sequence: TGTGCCAGCAGCGCGGCCCAGGGGGCGAGCACTGAAGCTTTCTTT. Translation gives CASSAAQGASTEAFF. The full variable domain, completed using reference TRBV7-8 and TRBJ1-1, is GAGVSQSPRYKVAKRGQDVALRCDPISGHVSLFWYQQALGQGPEFLTYFQNEAQLDKSGLPSDRFFAERPEGSVSTLKIQRTQQEDSAVYLCASSAAQGASTEAFFGQGTRLTVV.

This clonotype was observed at least ten times. This sequence joins TRBV5-1 and TRBJ1-4; D is undetermined. Trimming pared 0 bases from V and 8 bases from J, leaving 17 bases between. This CDR3 has 16 residues. The V gene's germline CDR1 is SGHRS and CDR2 YFSETQ. CDR3 bases: TGCGCCAGCAGCTTGGGTCCGTCGGGAGATGGGGAAAAACTGTTTTTT. Translating gives CASSLGPSGDGEKLFF.

The chain employs TRBV7-9 and TRBJ2-1, with 9 bases matching TRBD2. The CDR3 spans 13 residues. V lost 5 bases and J lost 9; bases outside the gene matches: 5. CDR1 SEHNR and CDR2 FQNEAQ come from the germline V gene (reference sequence). The DNA of the CDR3 is TGTGCCAGCAGCATGGGACTAGCTTCTGAGCAGTTCTTC. It is translated as CASSMGLASEQFF.